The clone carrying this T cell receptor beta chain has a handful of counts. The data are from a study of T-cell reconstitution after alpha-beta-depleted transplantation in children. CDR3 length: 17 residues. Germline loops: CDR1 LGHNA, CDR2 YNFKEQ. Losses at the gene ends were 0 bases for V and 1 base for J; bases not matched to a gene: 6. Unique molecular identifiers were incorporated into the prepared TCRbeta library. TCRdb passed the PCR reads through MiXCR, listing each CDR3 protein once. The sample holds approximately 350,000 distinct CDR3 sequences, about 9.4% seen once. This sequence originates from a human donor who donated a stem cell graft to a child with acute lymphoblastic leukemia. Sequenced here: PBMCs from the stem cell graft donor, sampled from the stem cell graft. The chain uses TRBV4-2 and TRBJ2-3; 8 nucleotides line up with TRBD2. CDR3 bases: TGTGCCAGCAGCCAAGACCCGGCACTAGCGGGCACAGATACGCAGTATTTT. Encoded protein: CASSQDPALAGTDTQYF.